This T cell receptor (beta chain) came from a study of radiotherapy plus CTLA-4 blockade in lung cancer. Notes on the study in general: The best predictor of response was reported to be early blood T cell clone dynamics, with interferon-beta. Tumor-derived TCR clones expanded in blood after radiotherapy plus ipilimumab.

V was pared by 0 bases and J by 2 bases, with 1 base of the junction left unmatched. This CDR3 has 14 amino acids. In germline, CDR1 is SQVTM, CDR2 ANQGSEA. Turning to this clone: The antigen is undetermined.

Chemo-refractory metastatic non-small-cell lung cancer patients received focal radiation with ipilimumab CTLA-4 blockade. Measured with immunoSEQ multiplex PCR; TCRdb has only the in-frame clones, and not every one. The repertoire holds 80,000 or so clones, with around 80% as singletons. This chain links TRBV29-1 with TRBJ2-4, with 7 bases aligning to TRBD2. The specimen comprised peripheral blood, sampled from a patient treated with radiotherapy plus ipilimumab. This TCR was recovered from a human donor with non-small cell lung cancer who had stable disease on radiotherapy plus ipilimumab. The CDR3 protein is CSVEEGTTKNIQYF. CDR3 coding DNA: TGCAGCGTTGAAGAAGGGACTACCAAAAACATTCAGTACTTC. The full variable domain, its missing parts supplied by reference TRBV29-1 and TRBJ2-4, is SAVISQKPSRDICQRGTSLTIQCQVDSQVTMMFWYRQQPGQSLTLIATANQGSEATYESGFVIDKFPISRPNLTFSTLTVSNMSPEDSSIYLCSVEEGTTKNIQYFGAGTRLSVL.